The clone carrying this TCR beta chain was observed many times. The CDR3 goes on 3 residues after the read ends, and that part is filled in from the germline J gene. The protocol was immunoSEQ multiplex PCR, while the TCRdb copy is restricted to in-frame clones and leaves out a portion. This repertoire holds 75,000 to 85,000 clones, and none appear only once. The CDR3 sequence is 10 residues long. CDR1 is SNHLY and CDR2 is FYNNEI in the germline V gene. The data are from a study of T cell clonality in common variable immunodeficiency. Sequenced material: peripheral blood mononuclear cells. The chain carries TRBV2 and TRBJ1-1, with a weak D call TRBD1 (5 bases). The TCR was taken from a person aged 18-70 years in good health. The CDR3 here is CASSRQEAFF. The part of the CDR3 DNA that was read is TGTGCCAGCAGTAGACAGGAA. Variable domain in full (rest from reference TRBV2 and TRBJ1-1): EPEVTQTPSHQVTQMGQEVILRCVPISNHLYFYWYRQILGQKVEFLVSFYNNEISEKSEIFDDQFSVERPDGSNFTLKIRSTKLEDSAMYFCASSRQEAFFGQGTRLTVV.